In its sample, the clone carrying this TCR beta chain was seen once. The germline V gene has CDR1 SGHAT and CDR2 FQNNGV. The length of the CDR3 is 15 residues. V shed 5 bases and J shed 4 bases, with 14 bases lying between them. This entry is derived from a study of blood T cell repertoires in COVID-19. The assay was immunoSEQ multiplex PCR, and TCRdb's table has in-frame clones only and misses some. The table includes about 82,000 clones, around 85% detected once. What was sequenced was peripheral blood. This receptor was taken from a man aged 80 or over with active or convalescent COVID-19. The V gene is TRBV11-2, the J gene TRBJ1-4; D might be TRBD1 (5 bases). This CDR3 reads CASSLRGVGNEKLFF. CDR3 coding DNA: TGTGCCAGCAGCCTCCGGGGGGTGGGTAATGAAAAACTGTTTTTT.